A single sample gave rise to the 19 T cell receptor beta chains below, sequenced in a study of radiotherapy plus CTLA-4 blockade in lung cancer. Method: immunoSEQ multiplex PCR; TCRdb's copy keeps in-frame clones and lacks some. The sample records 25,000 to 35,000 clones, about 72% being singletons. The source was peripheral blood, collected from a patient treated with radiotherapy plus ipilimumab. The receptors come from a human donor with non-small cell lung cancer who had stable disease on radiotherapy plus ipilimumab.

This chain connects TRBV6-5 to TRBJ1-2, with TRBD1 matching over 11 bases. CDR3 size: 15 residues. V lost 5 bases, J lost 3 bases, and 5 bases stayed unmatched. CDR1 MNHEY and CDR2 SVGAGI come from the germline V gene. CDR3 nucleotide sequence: TGTGCCAGCAGTCAGGGACAGGGGGGGGACTATGGCTACACCTTC. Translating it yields CASSQGQGGDYGYTF.

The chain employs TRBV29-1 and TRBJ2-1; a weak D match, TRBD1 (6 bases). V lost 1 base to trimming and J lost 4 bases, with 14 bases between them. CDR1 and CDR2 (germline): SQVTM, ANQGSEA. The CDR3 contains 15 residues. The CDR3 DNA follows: TGCAGCGTTGAAGGGGGTCAGGGGCTATACAATGAGCAGTTCTTC. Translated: CSVEGGQGLYNEQFF.

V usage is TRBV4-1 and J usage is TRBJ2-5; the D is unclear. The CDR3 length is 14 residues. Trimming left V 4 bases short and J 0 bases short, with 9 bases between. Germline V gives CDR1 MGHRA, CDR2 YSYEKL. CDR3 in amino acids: CASSLSDNQETQYF. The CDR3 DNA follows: TGCGCCAGCAGCCTCTCCGACAACCAAGAGACCCAGTACTTC.

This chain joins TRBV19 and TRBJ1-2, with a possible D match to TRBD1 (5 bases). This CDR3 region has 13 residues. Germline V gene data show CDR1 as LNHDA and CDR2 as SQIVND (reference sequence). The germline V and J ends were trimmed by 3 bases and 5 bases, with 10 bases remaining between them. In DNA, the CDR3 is TGTGCCAGTAGTATCGAGGGGAGGTATGGCTACACCTTC. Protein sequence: CASSIEGRYGYTF.

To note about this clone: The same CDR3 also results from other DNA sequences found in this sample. The CDR3 here is CASKTGGSYNSPLHF. The CDR3 DNA sequence: TGTGCCAGCAAAACGGGTGGCTCCTATAATTCACCCCTCCACTTT. This chain links TRBV6-1 with TRBJ1-6, with D unresolved. Germline V gives CDR1 MNHNS, CDR2 SASEGT. V was clipped by 7 bases and J by 0 bases, with 10 bases between them. The CDR3 length is 15 residues.

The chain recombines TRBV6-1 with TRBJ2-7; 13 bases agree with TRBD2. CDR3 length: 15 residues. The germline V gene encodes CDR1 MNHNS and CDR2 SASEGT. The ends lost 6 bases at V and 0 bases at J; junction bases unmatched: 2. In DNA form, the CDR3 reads TGTGCCAGCAGGGGGACTAGCGGGGCCTCCTACGAGCAGTACGTC. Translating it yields CASRGTSGASYEQYV.

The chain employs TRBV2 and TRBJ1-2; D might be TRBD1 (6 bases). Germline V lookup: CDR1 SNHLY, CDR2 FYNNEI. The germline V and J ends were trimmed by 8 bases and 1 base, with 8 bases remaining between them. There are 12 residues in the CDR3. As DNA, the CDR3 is TGTGCCAGCGGGGGCCTTAACTATGGCTACACCTTC. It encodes CASGGLNYGYTF. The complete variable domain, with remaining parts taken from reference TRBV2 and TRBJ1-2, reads EPEVTQTPSHQVTQMGQEVILRCVPISNHLYFYWYRQILGQKVEFLVSFYNNEISEKSEIFDDQFSVERPDGSNFTLKIRSTKLEDSAMYFCASGGLNYGYTFGSGTRLTVV.

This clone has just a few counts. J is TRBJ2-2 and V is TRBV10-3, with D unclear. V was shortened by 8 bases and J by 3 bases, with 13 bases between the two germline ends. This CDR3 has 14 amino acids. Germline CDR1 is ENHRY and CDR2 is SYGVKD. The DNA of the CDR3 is TGTGCCATCGGAAGGGAAAGGGACACCGGGGAGCTGTTTTTT. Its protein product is CAIGRERDTGELFF.

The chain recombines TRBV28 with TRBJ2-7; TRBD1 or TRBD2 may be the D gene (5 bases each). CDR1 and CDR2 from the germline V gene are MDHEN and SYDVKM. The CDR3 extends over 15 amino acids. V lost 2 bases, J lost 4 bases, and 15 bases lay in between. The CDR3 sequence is CASSLMGPGIYEQYV. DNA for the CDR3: TGTGCCAGCAGTTTAATGGGACCCGGGATATACGAGCAGTACGTC.

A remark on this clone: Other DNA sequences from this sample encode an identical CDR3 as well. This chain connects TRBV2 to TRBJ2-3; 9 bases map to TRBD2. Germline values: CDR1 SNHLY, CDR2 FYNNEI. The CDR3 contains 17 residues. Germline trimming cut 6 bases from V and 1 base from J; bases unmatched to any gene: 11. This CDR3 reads CASRRSGGGAGTDTQYF. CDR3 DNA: TGTGCCAGCAGACGAAGCGGCGGGGGGGCCGGCACAGATACGCAGTATTTT.

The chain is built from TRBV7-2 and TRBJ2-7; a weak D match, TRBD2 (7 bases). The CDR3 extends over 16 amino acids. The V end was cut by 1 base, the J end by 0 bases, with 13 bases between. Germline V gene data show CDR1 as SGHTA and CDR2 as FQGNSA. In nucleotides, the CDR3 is TGTGCCAGCAGCTTAGAAGGGGGGGGCTCCTCCTACGAGCAGTACTTC. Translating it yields CASSLEGGGSSYEQYF.

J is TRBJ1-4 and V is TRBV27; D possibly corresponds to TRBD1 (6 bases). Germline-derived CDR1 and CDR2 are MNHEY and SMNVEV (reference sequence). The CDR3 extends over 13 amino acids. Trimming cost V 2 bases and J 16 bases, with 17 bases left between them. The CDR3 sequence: CASSLSRSGHSFF. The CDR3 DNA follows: TGTGCCAGCAGTTTAAGTCGCTCGGGACACTCGTTTTTT. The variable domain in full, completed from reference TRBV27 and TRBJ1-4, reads EAQVTQNPRYLITVTGKKLTVTCSQNMNHEYMSWYRQDPGLGLRQIYYSMNVEVTDKGDVPEGYKVSRKEKRNFPLILESPSPNQTSLYFCASSLSRSGHSFFGSGTQLSVL.

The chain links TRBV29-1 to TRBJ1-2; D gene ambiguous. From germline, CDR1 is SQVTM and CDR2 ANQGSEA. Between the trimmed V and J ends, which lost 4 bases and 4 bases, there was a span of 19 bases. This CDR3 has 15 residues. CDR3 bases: TGCAGCGTTGTGCCTACTTCTGGGTTCCCCTATGGCTACACCTTC. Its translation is CSVVPTSGFPYGYTF. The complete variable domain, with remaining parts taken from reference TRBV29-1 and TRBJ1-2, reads SAVISQKPSRDICQRGTSLTIQCQVDSQVTMMFWYRQQPGQSLTLIATANQGSEATYESGFVIDKFPISRPNLTFSTLTVSNMSPEDSSIYLCSVVPTSGFPYGYTFGSGTRLTVV.

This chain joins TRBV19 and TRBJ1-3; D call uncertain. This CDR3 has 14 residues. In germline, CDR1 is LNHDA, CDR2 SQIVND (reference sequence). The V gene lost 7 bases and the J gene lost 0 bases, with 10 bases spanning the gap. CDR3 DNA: TGTGCCAGTACGGAGGCAGCCTCTGGAAACACCATATATTTT. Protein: CASTEAASGNTIYF.

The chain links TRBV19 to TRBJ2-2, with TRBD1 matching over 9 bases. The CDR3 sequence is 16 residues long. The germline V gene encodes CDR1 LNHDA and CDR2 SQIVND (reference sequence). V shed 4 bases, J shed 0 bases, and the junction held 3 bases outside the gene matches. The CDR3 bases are TGTGCCAGTAGTAAGTGGACAGGGGCGAACACCGGGGAGCTGTTTTTT. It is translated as CASSKWTGANTGELFF.

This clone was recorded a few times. In DNA form, the CDR3 reads TGCGCCAGCAGCCTACAGGGGGCGGCTAATGAAAAACTGTTTTTT. Protein: CASSLQGAANEKLFF. The rearrangement joins TRBV4-1 to TRBJ1-4; the match to TRBD1 covers 9 bases. This CDR3 has 15 residues. V lost 4 bases and J lost 3; bases outside the gene matches: 3. Per the germline V gene, CDR1 is MGHRA and CDR2 is YSYEKL.

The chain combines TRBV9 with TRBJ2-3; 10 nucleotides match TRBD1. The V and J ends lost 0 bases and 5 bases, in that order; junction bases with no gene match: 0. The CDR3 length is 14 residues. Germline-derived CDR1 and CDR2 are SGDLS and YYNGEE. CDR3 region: CASSVGDRGDTQYF. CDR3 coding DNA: TGTGCCAGCAGCGTAGGGGACAGGGGAGATACGCAGTATTTT.

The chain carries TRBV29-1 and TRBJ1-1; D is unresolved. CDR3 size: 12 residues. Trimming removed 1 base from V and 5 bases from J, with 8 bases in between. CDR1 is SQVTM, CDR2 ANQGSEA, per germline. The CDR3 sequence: CSVEVGRTEAFF. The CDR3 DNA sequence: TGCAGCGTTGAAGTAGGGAGGACTGAAGCTTTCTTT.

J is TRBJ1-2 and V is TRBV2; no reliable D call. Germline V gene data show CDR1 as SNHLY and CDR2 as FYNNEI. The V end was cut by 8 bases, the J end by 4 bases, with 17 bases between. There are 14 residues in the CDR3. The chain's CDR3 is CASRGSRRSYGYTF. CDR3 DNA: TGTGCCAGCCGGGGTTCCAGGAGAAGCTATGGCTACACCTTC.